This TCR beta chain was sequenced for a study of neoadjuvant anti-PD-1 for oral cavity cancer. Across the whole study: Non-progressing patients received a fourth nivolumab dose near day 43, then surgery on days 50-56.

The table came from immunoSEQ multiplex PCR; TCRdb's copy has only in-frame clones and leaves some out. Among more than 15,000 clones listed, about three fifths were seen once. These newly diagnosed stage II-IVA oral cavity squamous cell carcinoma patients had no prior systemic or radiation treatment. These oral cavity squamous cell carcinomas were HPV-negative and locally advanced. Overall study results and limits: Non-responders to neoadjuvant nivolumab had significantly more clonal PBMC T cells than responders.

In germline, CDR1 is SNHLY, CDR2 FYNNEI. Losses at the gene ends were 4 bases for V and 3 bases for J; bases not matched to a gene: 8. The CDR3 contains 16 residues. As concerns this clone: Its specificity is unknown.

The sample here was PBMCs, taken before nivolumab (anti-PD-1) treatment. This TCR was sampled from a person aged 35-79 years with oral cavity squamous cell carcinoma. The rearrangement links TRBV2 to TRBJ2-1; 8 positions agree with TRBD2. The chain's CDR3 is CASSGLPSGFYNEQFF. DNA for the CDR3: TGTGCCAGCAGTGGTCTCCCTAGCGGGTTCTACAATGAGCAGTTCTTC.